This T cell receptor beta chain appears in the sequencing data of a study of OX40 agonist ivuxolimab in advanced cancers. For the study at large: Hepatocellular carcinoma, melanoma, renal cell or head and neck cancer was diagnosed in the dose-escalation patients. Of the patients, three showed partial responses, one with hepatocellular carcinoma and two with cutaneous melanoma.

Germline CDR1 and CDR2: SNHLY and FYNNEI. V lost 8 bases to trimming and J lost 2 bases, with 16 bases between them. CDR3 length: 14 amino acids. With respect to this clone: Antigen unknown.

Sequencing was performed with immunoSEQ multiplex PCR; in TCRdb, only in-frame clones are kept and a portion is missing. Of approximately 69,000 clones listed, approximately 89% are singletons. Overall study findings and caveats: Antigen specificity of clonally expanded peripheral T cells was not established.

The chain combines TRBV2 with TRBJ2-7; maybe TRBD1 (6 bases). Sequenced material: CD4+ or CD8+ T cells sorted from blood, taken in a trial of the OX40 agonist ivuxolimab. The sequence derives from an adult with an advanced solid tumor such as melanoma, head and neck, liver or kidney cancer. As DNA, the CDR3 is TGTGCCAGCGCTTCGACAGGAACCACCTACGAGCAGTACTTC. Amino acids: CASASTGTTYEQYF.